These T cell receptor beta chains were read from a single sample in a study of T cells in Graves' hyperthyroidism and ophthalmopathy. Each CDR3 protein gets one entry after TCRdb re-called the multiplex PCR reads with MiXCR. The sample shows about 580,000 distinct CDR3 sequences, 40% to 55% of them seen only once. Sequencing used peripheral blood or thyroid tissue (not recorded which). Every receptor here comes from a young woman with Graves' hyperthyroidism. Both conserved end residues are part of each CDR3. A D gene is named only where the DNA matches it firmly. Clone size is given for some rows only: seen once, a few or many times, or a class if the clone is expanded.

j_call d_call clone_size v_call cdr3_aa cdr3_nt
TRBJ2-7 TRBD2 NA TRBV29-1 CSVLAGEDHEQYF TGCAGCGTGCTAGCGGGAGAGGACCACGAGCAGTACTTC
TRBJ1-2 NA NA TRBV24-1 CATSDPTGFHGYTF TGTGCCACCAGTGATCCCACAGGGTTTCATGGCTACACCTTC
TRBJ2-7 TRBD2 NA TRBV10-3 CASSESIAGISEQYF TGTGCCAGCAGTGAGTCGATAGCGGGAATTTCCGAGCAGTACTTC
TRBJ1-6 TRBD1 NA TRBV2 CASSEQGATSPLHF TGTGCCAGCAGTGAACAGGGGGCGACATCACCCCTCCACTTT
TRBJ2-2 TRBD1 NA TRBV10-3 CVPEGTGNTGELFF TGTGTCCCAGAGGGGACAGGGAACACCGGGGAGCTGTTTTTT
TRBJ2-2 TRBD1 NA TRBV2 CASSGTGGSGHTGELFF TGTGCCAGCAGTGGGACAGGGGGCAGCGGACACACCGGGGAGCTGTTTTTT
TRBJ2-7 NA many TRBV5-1 CASSYGGISYEQYF TGCGCCAGCAGCTACGGGGGTATTTCCTACGAGCAGTACTTC
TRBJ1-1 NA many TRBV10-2 CASSGRPRGAFF TGCGCCAGCAGTGGAAGGCCAAGGGGGGCTTTCTTT
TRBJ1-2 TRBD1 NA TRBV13 CASSIRDRGYDGYTF TGTGCCAGCAGCATCAGGGACAGGGGGTACGATGGCTACACCTTC
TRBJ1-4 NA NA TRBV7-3 CASSSTSGTDNEKLFF TGTGCCAGCAGCTCAACTAGCGGGACCGACAATGAAAAACTGTTTTTT
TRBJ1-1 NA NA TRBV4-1 CASSQNVDSTNTEAFF TGCGCCAGCAGCCAGAATGTTGACAGCACGAACACTGAAGCTTTCTTT
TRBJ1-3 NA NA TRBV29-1 CSFRNPDRRNTIYF TGCAGCTTCCGGAACCCGGACCGACGAAACACCATATATTTT
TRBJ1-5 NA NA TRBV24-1 CATAEGPSHSNQPQHF TGTGCCACAGCCGAAGGGCCATCCCATAGCAATCAGCCCCAGCATTTT
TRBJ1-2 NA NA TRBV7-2 CASSPTKVEYGYTF TGTGCCAGCAGCCCAACCAAAGTAGAATATGGCTACACCTTC
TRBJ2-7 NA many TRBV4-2 CASSPGPVKGEQYF TGTGCCAGCAGCCCGGGACCCGTGAAGGGCGAGCAGTACTTC
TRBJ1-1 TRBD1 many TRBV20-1 CSARGTGAQPEAFF TGCAGTGCTAGAGGGACAGGGGCCCAACCTGAAGCTTTCTTT